Listed here are 32 T cell receptor beta chains from one sample, sequenced in a study of spatial heterogeneity in lung cancer. As to time point: sample taken at primary tumor resection. The input material, whole RNA from tumor, nontumor lung or frozen PBMC, was sequenced unsorted. One entry per CDR3 protein, called by TCRdb with MiXCR from the 5' RACE reads. The sample holds tens of thousands of distinct CDR3 sequences, about 7% seen once. Material: PBMCs, obtained at surgery. The receptor set was obtained from a male donor with early-stage non-small cell lung cancer.

This clonotype was counted ten times or more. The chain employs TRBV6-2 or TRBV6-3 and TRBJ2-1; possible D gene TRBD2, 6 bases. This CDR3 is built from 17 residues. V lost 0 bases and J 2 bases, leaving 14 bases between the germline ends. CDR1 is MNHEY and CDR2 is SVGEGT in the germline V gene. CDR3 DNA sequence: TGTGCCAGCAGTTACTCGGATAACGGGGGAGCCTACAATGAGCAGTTCTTC. Encoded protein: CASSYSDNGGAYNEQFF.

Many counts were recorded for this clonotype. V and J are TRBV7-8 and TRBJ2-1; D is uncertain. This CDR3 contains 13 residues. V was pared by 3 bases and J by 12 bases, with 15 bases between. The germline gives CDR1 SGHVS, CDR2 FQNEAQ. The CDR3 DNA reads as TGTGCCAGCAGCTTTGGCTTGGCTGCATGGCAGTTCTTC. It is translated as CASSFGLAAWQFF.

Many counts were recorded for this clonotype. This chain connects TRBV29-1 to TRBJ2-7, with TRBD2 matching 7 bases. V lost 6 bases to trimming and J lost 6 bases; unmatched junction nucleotides: 8. CDR3 length: 12 amino acids. Germline lookup yields CDR1 SQVTM and CDR2 ANQGSEA. The CDR3 spells CSVTTPSGEQYV. CDR3 nucleotide sequence: TGCAGCGTCACCACTCCTAGCGGCGAGCAGTACGTC.

This clonotype was seen only a few times. The chain joins TRBV7-6 to TRBJ2-1; possible D gene TRBD2, 6 bases. The CDR3 has 16 amino acids. V lost 0 bases to trimming and J lost 6 bases, with 15 bases between them. Germline lookup yields CDR1 SGHVS and CDR2 FNYEAQ. CDR3 in amino acids: CASSLAGGVTPNEQFF. The CDR3 region has the DNA TGTGCCAGCAGCTTAGCGGGCGGGGTTACCCCCAATGAGCAGTTCTTC.

The chain recombines TRBV18 with TRBJ1-1, with 7 bases fitting TRBD1. The germline CDR1 and CDR2 sequences are KGHSH and LQKENI. J lost 6 bases, V lost 6 bases, and 13 bases had no gene match. The CDR3 spans 15 residues. CDR3 sequence reads: CASSRDREFLPEAFF. CDR3 sequence (DNA): TGTGCCAGCTCGCGCGACAGGGAGTTTTTGCCTGAAGCTTTCTTT.

This clonotype was counted a few times. V gene TRBV18 combines with J gene TRBJ1-2, with 9 bases identical to TRBD1. Germline V gene lookup returns CDR1 KGHSH and CDR2 LQKENI. This CDR3 comprises 15 residues. With V trimmed by 4 bases and J by 4 bases, 7 bases remained unmatched. CDR3 in DNA: TGTGCCAGCTCACAAGAGGGACAGGGATCCTATGGCTACACCTTC. Translated, it gives CASSQEGQGSYGYTF.

This clonotype appeared many times. The chain combines TRBV28 with TRBJ2-7, with 10 positions matching TRBD1. V dropped 6 bases and J dropped 0; count of bases not matched to a gene: 8. Germline V gene lookup returns CDR1 MDHEN and CDR2 SYDVKM. The CDR3 length is 16 residues. CDR3 protein: CASSGGGQGISYEQYF. In nucleotides, the CDR3 is TGTGCCAGCAGCGGTGGGGGACAGGGGATCTCCTACGAGCAGTACTTC.

Concerning this clonotype: A junction end diverges from the germline sequence, so it may reflect a read error. The chain employs TRBV6-6 and TRBJ2-3, with a weak D call TRBD2 (6 bases). Germline CDR1 is MNHNY and CDR2 is SVGAGI (reference sequence). This CDR3 has 14 residues. The chain's CDR3 is CAINWRGSTDTQYF. The CDR3 DNA reads as TGTGCCATCAACTGGAGGGGAAGCACGGATACGCAGTATTTT.

This clonotype was seen repeatedly, ten times or more. The chain combines TRBV18 with TRBJ1-2, with D perhaps TRBD1 (6 bases). This CDR3 spans 15 amino acids. Trimming removed 2 bases at V and 0 bases at J, with 10 bases between. Germline V gene data show CDR1 as KGHSH and CDR2 as LQKENI. CDR3 protein: CASSPGTPTNYGYTF. The CDR3 nucleotides are TGTGCCAGCTCACCAGGGACACCAACTAACTATGGCTACACCTTC.

The chain has TRBV7-2 and TRBJ2-3; D remains unclear. V lost 1 base to trimming and J lost 1 base, with 9 bases between them. The CDR3 totals 15 residues. Per the germline V gene, CDR1 is SGHTA and CDR2 is FQGNSA. The CDR3 here is CASSLGAGGTDTQYF. In DNA form, the CDR3 reads TGTGCCAGCAGCTTAGGGGCAGGTGGCACAGATACGCAGTATTTT.

This clonotype was observed at least ten times. The chain combines TRBV28 with TRBJ2-3; the match to TRBD1 covers 8 bases. This CDR3 region has 17 residues. Germline V lookup: CDR1 MDHEN, CDR2 SYDVKM. The junction had 9 bases not matched to a gene; V was cut back by 0 bases and J by 4 bases. CDR3 nucleotides: TGTGCCAGCAGTTTATGGGGTCAGGGGGCCCGAGCAGATACGCAGTATTTT. It is translated as CASSLWGQGARADTQYF.

This clonotype appeared many times. The rearrangement uses TRBV7-2 and TRBJ2-1; D possibly corresponds to TRBD2 (6 bases). Germline V lookup: CDR1 SGHTA, CDR2 FQGNSA. The V and J ends lost 1 base and 3 bases respectively, with 10 bases between them. The CDR3 runs 15 residues. For the CDR3, the DNA is TGTGCCAGCAGCTTAGGGGGTAGCGGCTACAATGAGCAGTTCTTC. Residues: CASSLGGSGYNEQFF.

Ten or more counts support this clonotype. This chain links TRBV7-9 with TRBJ2-3, with D unresolved. CDR1 and CDR2 (germline): SEHNR, FQNEAQ (reference sequence). The CDR3 runs to 13 residues. The ends were cut back, 5 bases at V and 4 bases at J, with 10 bases in the middle. The CDR3 reads CASSPRTADTQYF. The CDR3 DNA reads as TGTGCCAGCAGCCCCAGGACGGCAGATACGCAGTATTTT.

Only a few counts were recorded for this clonotype. The CDR3 loop is CASSLVGSGRVLNEQFF. The CDR3, as DNA: TGTGCCAGCAGCTTAGTGGGTAGCGGGCGGGTTTTGAATGAGCAGTTCTTC. This sequence joins TRBV7-6 and TRBJ2-1; TRBD2 matches at 7 bases. Trimming cost V 1 base and J 7 bases; bases outside gene matches: 13. Germline V gene lookup returns CDR1 SGHVS and CDR2 FNYEAQ. The CDR3 covers 17 residues.

The chain recombines TRBV20-1 with TRBJ1-1; D gene unclear. The CDR3 extends over 13 amino acids. V lost 3 bases and J 3 bases, leaving 11 bases between the germline ends. Germline V gene data show CDR1 as DFQATT and CDR2 as SNEGSKA (reference sequence). CDR3 in amino acids: CSARPRRDTEAFF. Here the CDR3 DNA reads TGCAGTGCTAGGCCGAGGAGAGACACTGAAGCTTTCTTT.

The sample holds many counts of this clonotype. V is TRBV4-2 and J is TRBJ2-1; 8 positions agree with TRBD2. The J segment lost 4 bases and the V segment lost 6 bases, leaving 2 bases of the junction unmatched. The CDR3 loop spans 13 amino acids. The germline V gene has CDR1 LGHNA and CDR2 YNFKEQ. CDR3 DNA: TGTGCCAGCAGGAGCGGGGGTTACAATGAGCAGTTCTTC. Translation: CASRSGGYNEQFF.

This clonotype was detected many times. This chain joins TRBV5-1 and TRBJ1-2; possible D gene TRBD1, 6 bases. Germline CDR1 SGHRS, CDR2 YFSETQ. The germline V and J ends were trimmed by 6 bases and 4 bases, with 16 bases remaining between them. This CDR3 region has 14 residues. CDR3 sequence reads: CASTPGQGAYGYTF. In DNA form, the CDR3 reads TGCGCCAGCACGCCGGGACAAGGGGCCTATGGCTACACCTTC.

J is TRBJ2-3 and V is TRBV27; 7 positions agree with TRBD1. Germline V lookup: CDR1 MNHEY, CDR2 SMNVEV (reference sequence). This CDR3 region has 14 residues. Trimming removed 2 bases from V and 6 bases from J; junction bases left unmatched: 5. The CDR3 here is CASSLTGDDDTQYF. CDR3 nucleotides: TGTGCCAGCAGTTTAACAGGGGATGACGATACGCAGTATTTT.

This clonotype has at least ten counts. V and J are TRBV18 and TRBJ1-6, with TRBD1 matching over 8 bases. V shed 3 bases, J shed 10 bases, and the junction held 26 bases outside the gene matches. The CDR3 has 21 residues. Looked up from germline, CDR1 is KGHSH and CDR2 is LQKENI. The CDR3 spells CASSPTTSQLQRDRWDSPLHF. The CDR3 bases are TGTGCCAGCTCACCGACCACTTCTCAACTCCAACGGGACAGGTGGGACTCACCCCTCCACTTT.

The chain uses TRBV9 and TRBJ1-1, with D possibly being TRBD1 (6 bases). CDR1 and CDR2 (germline): SGDLS, YYNGEE. This CDR3 is built from 13 residues. Trimming cost V 5 bases and J 4 bases, with 12 bases left between them. CDR3 nucleotides: TGTGCCAGCAGTTTCGGACAGCTCACTGAAGCTTTCTTT. Protein: CASSFGQLTEAFF.

By share of the sample, this clonotype is medium-sized. The CDR3 DNA follows: TGTGCCAGCAGCCGAAGGACTAGCCCTGACAATGAGCAGTTCTTC. It translates to CASSRRTSPDNEQFF. V and J are TRBV27 and TRBJ2-1; 8 positions agree with TRBD2. Trimming cost V 6 bases and J 5 bases; bases outside gene matches: 9. Germline V CDR1 and CDR2: MNHEY, SMNVEV (reference sequence). CDR3 size: 15 residues.

This clonotype was observed many times. The DNA for the CDR3 is TGTGCCAGCTCACCATTCAAGGGGAAGGGATACAATGAGCAGTTCTTC. This encodes CASSPFKGKGYNEQFF. The rearrangement links TRBV18 to TRBJ2-1; maybe TRBD1 (5 bases). CDR3 length equals 16 residues. The ends were cut back, 2 bases at V and 4 bases at J, with 15 bases in the middle. Germline V gene lookup returns CDR1 KGHSH and CDR2 LQKENI.

Within the sample, this clonotype is hyperexpanded. This chain connects TRBV20-1 to TRBJ1-6; 8 nucleotides agree with TRBD1. With 6 bases clipped from V and 10 bases from J, the junction kept 17 bases outside the gene matches. Germline CDR1 reads DFQATT; CDR2 reads SNEGSKA (reference sequence). The CDR3 has 16 residues. CDR3 in amino acids: CSAKTPAGTGGSPLHF. CDR3 nucleotides: TGCAGTGCCAAAACTCCCGCCGGGACAGGCGGATCACCCCTCCACTTT.

In this sample, this clonotype turned up a few times. The chain uses TRBV9 and TRBJ2-3; no firm D call. The CDR3 spans 13 residues. V dropped 3 bases and J dropped 3 bases, with 8 bases sitting between them. Per the germline V gene, CDR1 is SGDLS and CDR2 is YYNGEE. CDR3 region: CASSDGRTDTQYF. In DNA, the CDR3 is TGTGCCAGCAGCGATGGAAGGACAGATACGCAGTATTTT.

This clonotype was seen repeatedly, ten times or more. The chain couples TRBV27 to TRBJ2-1; D is possibly TRBD2 (5 bases). This CDR3 has 12 residues. CDR1 MNHEY and CDR2 SMNVEV come from the germline V gene (reference sequence). V lost 2 bases to trimming and J lost 12 bases, with 11 bases between them. The CDR3 here is CASSLTGVGQFF. CDR3 nucleotide sequence: TGTGCCAGCAGTTTAACCGGGGTAGGGCAGTTCTTC.

This clonotype was observed at least ten times. The chain has TRBV9 and TRBJ2-5, with D possibly being TRBD2 (6 bases). This CDR3 region has 14 residues. Germline CDR1 is SGDLS and CDR2 is YYNGEE. Trimming took 3 bases from V and 1 from J, leaving 10 bases between them. CDR3 residues: CASSAGTVQETQYF. In nucleotides, the CDR3 is TGTGCCAGCAGCGCGGGGACTGTCCAAGAGACCCAGTACTTC.

This clonotype was detected many times. The chain recombines TRBV5-4 with TRBJ1-5, with D maybe TRBD1 (5 bases). The germline V gene encodes CDR1 SGHNT and CDR2 YYREEE (reference sequence). The V end lost 4 bases, the J end lost 3 bases, and 8 bases lay between the germline ends. The CDR3 spans 13 residues. CDR3 amino acids: CASSRDFNQPQHF. As DNA, the CDR3 is TGTGCCAGCAGCCGGGACTTCAATCAGCCCCAGCATTTT. Variable domain in full (rest from reference TRBV5-4 and TRBJ1-5): ETGVTQSPTHLIKTRGQQVTLRCSSQSGHNTVSWYQQALGQGPQFIFQYYREEENGRGNFPPRFSGLQFPNYSSELNVNALELDDSALYLCASSRDFNQPQHFGDGTRLSIL.

This clonotype was recorded at least ten times. The chain uses TRBV6-2 or TRBV6-3 and TRBJ2-1, with 8 bases that match TRBD2. The CDR3 is 15 amino acids. The germline CDR1 and CDR2 sequences are MNHEY and SVGEGT. With V trimmed by 2 bases and J by 7 bases, 7 bases remained unmatched. In DNA, the CDR3 is TGTGCCAGCAGTTACGAGTGGGGGACTAGTAATGAGCAGTTCTTC. Its protein product is CASSYEWGTSNEQFF.

This clonotype has a count of ten or more. The chain is built from TRBV5-1 and TRBJ1-6; 8 bases line up with TRBD1. V lost 5 bases, J lost 7 bases, and 2 bases stayed unmatched. The CDR3 loop spans 13 amino acids. CDR1 is SGHRS and CDR2 is YFSETQ in the germline V gene. The DNA of the CDR3 is TGCGCCAGCAGGACAGGGGAAAATTCACCCCTCCACTTT. Its protein is CASRTGENSPLHF.

There are many counts of this clonotype. This chain joins TRBV10-3 and TRBJ2-7, with D maybe TRBD1 (7 bases). From germline, CDR1 is ENHRY and CDR2 SYGVKD. This CDR3 region has 14 residues. V gave up 6 bases and J gave up 3 bases, with 15 bases separating them. CDR3 bases: TGTGCCATCAGCCTGGGGGGACAGAGCTACGAGCAGTACTTC. This translates into CAISLGGQSYEQYF.

This clonotype was detected many times. This chain joins TRBV5-1 and TRBJ1-1, with 7 bases aligning to TRBD1. With V trimmed by 6 bases and J by 0 bases, 14 bases remained unmatched. Germline-derived CDR1 and CDR2 are SGHRS and YFSETQ. The CDR3 runs 17 residues. In nucleotides, the CDR3 is TGCGCCAGCACACCGGAGGGACAGAGACTCATGAACACTGAAGCTTTCTTT. This gives the protein CASTPEGQRLMNTEAFF.

Many counts were recorded for this clonotype. The chain recombines TRBV20-1 with TRBJ1-1; no firm D call. The CDR3 runs 15 residues. V was clipped by 0 bases and J by 0 bases, with 11 bases between them. CDR1 DFQATT and CDR2 SNEGSKA come from the germline V gene (reference sequence). CDR3 sequence reads: CSAREYDTVNTEAFF. The CDR3, as DNA: TGCAGTGCTAGAGAATACGACACGGTGAACACTGAAGCTTTCTTT.